These 4 T cell receptor beta chains share one sample of origin, sequenced in a study of CD8+CD57+ T cells in acquired aplastic anemia. Both TCR beta VDJ combination and CDR3 sequence profiling were carried out. Genomic DNA was the template for this profiling. TCRdb called the reads again in MiXCR, with one record for every CDR3 protein. There are roughly 190,000 distinct CDR3 sequences in the sample; roughly half occur only once, and approximately 9.7% lies in the top ten. By flow cytometry, patients selected for sequencing had shown an expansion of CD8+CD57+ cells. Sequencing used sorted CD4+, CD8+, or CD8+CD57+ T cells (not recorded which) from PBMCs. The receptors were sampled from a human donor with aplastic anemia.

This clonotype has a handful of counts. This chain joins TRBV5-1 and TRBJ2-7; D remains unclear. Germline assignment: CDR1 SGHRS and CDR2 YFSETQ. This CDR3 spans 10 amino acids. V was clipped by 4 bases and J by 5 bases, with 4 bases between them. The CDR3 region is CASSRNEQYF. The CDR3 DNA is TGCGCCAGCAGCAGGAACGAGCAGTACTTC. Complete variable domain (other parts from reference TRBV5-1 and TRBJ2-7): KAGVTQTPRYLIKTRGQQVTLSCSPISGHRSVSWYQQTPGQGLQFLFEYFSETQRNKGNFPGRFSGRQFSNSRSEMNVSTLELGDSALYLCASSRNEQYFGPGTRLTVT.

The chain combines TRBV11-1 with TRBJ2-3, with D maybe TRBD2 (6 bases). The CDR3 is 15 residues long. Germline lookup yields CDR1 SGHAT and CDR2 FQDESV (reference sequence). Trimming took off 8 bases at V and 2 bases at J, with 17 bases between the two ends. Written as DNA, the CDR3 is TGTGCCAGCCGAGGGGAACTAGCCAACACAGATACGCAGTATTTT. This translates into CASRGELANTDTQYF. Together with reference TRBV11-1 and TRBJ2-3, the CDR3 gives the full variable domain: EAEVAQSPRYKITEKSQAVAFWCDPISGHATLYWYRQILGQGPELLVQFQDESVVDDSQLPKDRFSAERLKGVDSTLKIQPAELGDSAMYLCASRGELANTDTQYFGPGTRLTVL.

This clonotype appeared a few times. The V call is TRBV29-1, the J call TRBJ2-7, with D possibly matching TRBD1 (6 bases). V was clipped by 4 bases and J by 5 bases, with 15 bases between them. The CDR3 is made up of 13 amino acids. Germline values: CDR1 SQVTM, CDR2 ANQGSEA. In nucleotides, the CDR3 is TGCAGCGTTGCGCCGAGACAGGACCACGAGCAGTACTTC. Its protein is CSVAPRQDHEQYF.

This chain links TRBV10-3 with TRBJ2-3, with 8 bases fitting TRBD2. With V trimmed by 9 bases and J by 2 bases, 10 bases remained unmatched. From germline, CDR1 is ENHRY and CDR2 SYGVKD. CDR3 length: 15 amino acids. The CDR3 here is CAIRALAGYTDTQYF. CDR3 sequence (DNA): TGTGCCATTCGGGCTTTAGCGGGGTACACAGATACGCAGTATTTT.